This T cell receptor (beta chain) is from a study of resident and recirculating memory T cells in vitiligo. Study-wide points: Non-conserved TCRs across sites and patients suggested distinct clones per lesion.

Germline lookup yields CDR1 SGHRS and CDR2 YFSETQ. The CDR3 sequence is 16 residues long. The trim removed 0 bases at V and 4 bases at J, leaving 9 bases unmatched. Using immunoSEQ multiplex PCR, the repertoire was profiled, and TCRdb retains in-frame clones only, with some absent. Counted here are roughly 80,000 clones, roughly nine tenths occurring once; the ten biggest clones make up roughly 5%. Worth noting for this clone: The antigen remains undetermined.

The chain carries TRBV5-1 and TRBJ2-5; 7 bases line up with TRBD2. The sequence derives from a male donor with vitiligo. Sequencing input: blood. The CDR3 loop reads CASSLGLAEHPETQYF. The CDR3 bases are TGCGCCAGCAGCTTGGGGCTAGCGGAGCACCCAGAGACCCAGTACTTC. Filled out from reference TRBV5-1 and TRBJ2-5, the complete variable domain reads KAGVTQTPRYLIKTRGQQVTLSCSPISGHRSVSWYQQTPGQGLQFLFEYFSETQRNKGNFPGRFSGRQFSNSRSEMNVSTLELGDSALYLCASSLGLAEHPETQYFGPGTRLLVL.